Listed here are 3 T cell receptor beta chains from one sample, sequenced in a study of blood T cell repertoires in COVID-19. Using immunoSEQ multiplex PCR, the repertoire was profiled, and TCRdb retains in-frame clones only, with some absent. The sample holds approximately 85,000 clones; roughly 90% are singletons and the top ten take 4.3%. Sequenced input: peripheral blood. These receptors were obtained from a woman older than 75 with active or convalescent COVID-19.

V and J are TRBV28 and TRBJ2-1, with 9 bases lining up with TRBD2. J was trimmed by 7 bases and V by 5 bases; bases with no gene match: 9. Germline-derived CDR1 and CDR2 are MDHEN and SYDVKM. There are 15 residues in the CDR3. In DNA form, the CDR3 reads TGTGCCAGCAGTAAATCGGGACTAGCAGTTAATGAGCAGTTCTTC. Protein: CASSKSGLAVNEQFF.

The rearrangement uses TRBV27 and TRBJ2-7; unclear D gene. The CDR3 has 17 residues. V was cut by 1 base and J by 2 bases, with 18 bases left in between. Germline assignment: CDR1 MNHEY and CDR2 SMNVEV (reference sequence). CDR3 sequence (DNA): TGTGCCAGCAGTTTATTGACCGGCTCGGCAGGCCCCTACGAGCAGTACTTC. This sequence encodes CASSLLTGSAGPYEQYF.

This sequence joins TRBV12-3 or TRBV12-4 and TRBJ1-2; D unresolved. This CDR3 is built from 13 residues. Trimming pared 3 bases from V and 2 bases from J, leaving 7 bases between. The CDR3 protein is CASSFAGNYGYTF. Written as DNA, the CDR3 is TGTGCCAGCAGTTTTGCGGGGAACTATGGCTACACCTTC.